This T cell receptor (beta chain) comes out of a study of post-analysis software for immune sequencing data. Unique-molecular-identifier-tagged TCR beta cDNA libraries were used. TCRdb re-analysed the PCR reads in MiXCR, keeping a single row per CDR3 protein. The sample consists of some 240,000 distinct CDR3 sequences, 36% of them appearing once. The receptor was derived from a girl aged 10 to 17 with multiple sclerosis. The sequenced sample was blood.

The CDR3 sequence is CASSPGQGGYEQYF. As DNA, the CDR3 is TGCGCCAGCAGCCCGGGACAGGGGGGCTACGAGCAGTACTTC. V gene TRBV4-1 combines with J gene TRBJ2-7; 11 bases are a match to TRBD1. V shed 4 bases and J 3 bases; nucleotides not matched to a gene: 2. Germline V CDR1 and CDR2: MGHRA, YSYEKL. This CDR3 is built from 14 residues.